This T cell receptor (beta chain) derives from a study of shared clonotypes between healthy human individuals. Produced via immunoSEQ multiplex PCR; TCRdb's table is partial and in-frame only. In the table there are approximately 95,000 clones, approximately 61% of which are singletons. V shed 5 bases and J 3 bases; nucleotides not matched to a gene: 11. The CDR3 has 16 amino acids. Germline CDR1 reads SGHAT; CDR2 reads FQNNGV. Input material: memory CD8+ T cells sorted from blood. The subset is: CD45RO+ cells pooled with CCR7-negative TemRA cells. The gene calls are TRBV11-2 and TRBJ2-7; 9 bases fit TRBD1. This TCR was recovered from a man aged 25-40 years in good health. The CDR3 reads CASSPLRRTGDYEQYF. The CDR3 region has the DNA TGTGCCAGCAGCCCCCTCCGTAGGACAGGGGACTACGAGCAGTACTTC.